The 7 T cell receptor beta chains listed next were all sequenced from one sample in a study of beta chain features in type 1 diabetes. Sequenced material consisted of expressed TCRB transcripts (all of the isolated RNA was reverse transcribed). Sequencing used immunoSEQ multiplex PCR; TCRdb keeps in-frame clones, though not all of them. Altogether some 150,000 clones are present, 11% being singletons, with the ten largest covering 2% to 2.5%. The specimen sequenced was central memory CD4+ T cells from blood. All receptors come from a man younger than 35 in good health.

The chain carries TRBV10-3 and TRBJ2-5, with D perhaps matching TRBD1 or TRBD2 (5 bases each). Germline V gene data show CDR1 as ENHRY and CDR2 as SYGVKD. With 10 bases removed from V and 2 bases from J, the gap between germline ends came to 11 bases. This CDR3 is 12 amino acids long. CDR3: CATGAQQETQYF. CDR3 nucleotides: TGTGCCACCGGGGCACAGCAAGAGACCCAGTACTTC.

The CDR3 here is CASSLALGINEQFF. The CDR3 nucleotides are TGTGCCAGCAGCTTAGCACTAGGGATCAATGAGCAGTTCTTC. J is TRBJ2-1 and V is TRBV7-3; TRBD2 is a possible D gene (5 bases). Germline V gene sequence: CDR1 SGHTA, CDR2 FQGTGA. The CDR3 loop spans 14 amino acids. V gave up 2 bases and J gave up 6 bases, with 11 bases separating them.

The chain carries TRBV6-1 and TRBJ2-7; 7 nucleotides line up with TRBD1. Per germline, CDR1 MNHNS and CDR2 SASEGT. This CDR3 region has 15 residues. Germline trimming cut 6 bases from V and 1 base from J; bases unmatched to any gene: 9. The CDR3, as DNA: TGTGCCAGCAGGCCGAGGCAGGGGGTTTCCTACGAGCAGTACTTC. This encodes CASRPRQGVSYEQYF.

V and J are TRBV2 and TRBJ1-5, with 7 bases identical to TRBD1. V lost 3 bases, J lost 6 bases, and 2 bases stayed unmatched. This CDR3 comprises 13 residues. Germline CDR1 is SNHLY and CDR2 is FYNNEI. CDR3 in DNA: TGTGCCAGCAGTGACAGGGGGGTTCAGCCCCAGCATTTT. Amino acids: CASSDRGVQPQHF.

CDR3 in amino acids: CASTTGNTGELFF. CDR3 DNA: TGCGCCAGCACGACCGGGAACACCGGGGAGCTGTTTTTT. V is TRBV5-1 and J is TRBJ2-2; no clear D. Trimming cost V 6 bases and J 1 base, with 7 bases left between them. The CDR3 has 13 residues. Germline assignment: CDR1 SGHRS and CDR2 YFSETQ. The full variable domain, in which reference TRBV5-1 and TRBJ2-2 provide the parts outside the CDR3, is KAGVTQTPRYLIKTRGQQVTLSCSPISGHRSVSWYQQTPGQGLQFLFEYFSETQRNKGNFPGRFSGRQFSNSRSEMNVSTLELGDSALYLCASTTGNTGELFFGEGSRLTVL.

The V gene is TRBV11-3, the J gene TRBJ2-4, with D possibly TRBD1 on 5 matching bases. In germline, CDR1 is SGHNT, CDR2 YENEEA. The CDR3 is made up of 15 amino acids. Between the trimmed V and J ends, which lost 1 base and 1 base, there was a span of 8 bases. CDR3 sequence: CASSLARAAKNIQYF. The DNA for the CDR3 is TGTGCCAGCAGCTTAGCCAGGGCGGCCAAAAACATTCAGTACTTC.

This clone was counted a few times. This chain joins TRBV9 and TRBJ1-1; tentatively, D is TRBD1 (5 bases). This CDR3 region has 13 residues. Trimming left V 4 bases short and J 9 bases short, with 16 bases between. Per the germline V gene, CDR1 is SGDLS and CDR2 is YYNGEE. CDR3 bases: TGTGCCAGCAGCCCCCGGACATTTACTAAAGCTTTCTTT. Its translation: CASSPRTFTKAFF.